The sequence of this T cell receptor beta chain was determined in a study of identical twins. Every donor was a healthy Caucasian. This clonotype came up a few times. One junction end does not reproduce the germline sequence, and a read error may be involved. The CDR3 length is 15 residues. TCRdb reanalysed the 5' RACE reads using MiXCR and keeps one entry per CDR3 protein. The sample records around 370,000 distinct CDR3 sequences, about 10% being singletons. The sample comprised naive T cells sorted from blood. The TCR sequence derives from a woman aged 45-60 years in good health. V usage is TRBV12-3 or TRBV12-4 and J usage is TRBJ2-1, with 8 positions matching TRBD2. CDR3 nucleotide sequence: TGTGCCAGCAGCTTAGCGGGACTAAGGGGGGGCGAGCAGTTCTTC. This gives the protein CASSLAGLRGGEQFF.